This T cell receptor (beta chain) was sequenced for a study of regulatory T cells in long-lasting Graves disease. The study's findings and limits: Lower TCR diversity characterized persistent Graves' patients relative to newly diagnosed patients.

Per germline, CDR1 MNHEY and CDR2 SMNVEV (reference sequence). The CDR3 has 15 residues. Losses at the gene ends were 5 bases for V and 3 bases for J; bases not matched to a gene: 6. Time point meaning: newly diagnosed GD, antithyroid drugs for less than 3 months. Isolated PBMC RNA provided the starting material for the TCR library. Building the TCR beta libraries relied on iRepertoire HTBI primers, and CDR3 regions underwent Arm-PCR. In TCRdb, the multiplex PCR reads were re-called with MiXCR into one record per CDR3 protein. Among a few hundred thousand distinct CDR3 sequences, about a sixth were seen once, and the ten largest hold around 23%. This clonotype has a count of ten or more. The antigen remains undetermined. These data were also reused for a study on T cells in Graves' hyperthyroidism and ophthalmopathy. That investigation notes: From stable hyperthyroidism, ophthalmopathy was separated by a 13 V-J model.

The material sequenced was peripheral blood mononuclear cells (PBMCs), taken at new diagnosis, from a patient treated with antithyroid drugs. The clonotype originates from a woman in her late teens or twenties with Graves disease. The chain recombines TRBV27 with TRBJ1-1, with 10 bases aligning to TRBD1. CDR3 DNA: TGTGCCAGCAGTACAGGGACAGGGGAGGACACTGAAGCTTTCTTT. It specifies CASSTGTGEDTEAFF.